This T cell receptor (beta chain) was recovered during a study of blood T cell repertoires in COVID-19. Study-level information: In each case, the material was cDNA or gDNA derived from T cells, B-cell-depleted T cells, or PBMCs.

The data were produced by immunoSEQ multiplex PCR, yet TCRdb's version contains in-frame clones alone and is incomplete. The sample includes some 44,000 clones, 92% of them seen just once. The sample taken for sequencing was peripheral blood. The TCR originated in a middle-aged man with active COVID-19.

The CDR3 DNA reads TGCGCCAGCAGCTTGGACGTCTTCGGGGAGACTTTCTTT. It is translated as CASSLDVFGETFF. The chain combines TRBV5-1 with TRBJ1-1; D unclear. This CDR3 region has 13 residues. Germline V gene sequence: CDR1 SGHRS, CDR2 YFSETQ. The V end was cut by 0 bases, the J end by 12 bases, with 15 bases between.